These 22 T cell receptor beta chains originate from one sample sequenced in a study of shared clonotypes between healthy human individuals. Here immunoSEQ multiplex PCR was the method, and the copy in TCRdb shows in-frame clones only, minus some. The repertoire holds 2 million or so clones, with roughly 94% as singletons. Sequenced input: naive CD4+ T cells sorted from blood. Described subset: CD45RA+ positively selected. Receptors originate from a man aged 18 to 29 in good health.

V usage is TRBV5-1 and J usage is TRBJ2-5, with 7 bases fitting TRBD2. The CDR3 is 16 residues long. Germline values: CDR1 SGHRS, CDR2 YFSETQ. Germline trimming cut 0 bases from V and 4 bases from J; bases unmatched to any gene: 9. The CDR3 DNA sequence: TGCGCCAGCAGCTTGGCCCCCTCTAGCGGCCCAGAGACCCAGTACTTC. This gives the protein CASSLAPSSGPETQYF.

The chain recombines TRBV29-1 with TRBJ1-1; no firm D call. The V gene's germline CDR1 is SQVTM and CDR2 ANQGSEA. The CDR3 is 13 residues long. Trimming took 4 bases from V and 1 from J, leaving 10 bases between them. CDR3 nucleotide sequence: TGCAGCGTTGCACACATACAGAACACTGAAGCTTTCTTT. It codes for CSVAHIQNTEAFF.

CDR3 DNA: TGCGCCAGCAGTGAGTCTCGGAGATTGGACTATGGCTACACCTTC. This translates into CASSESRRLDYGYTF. The chain is built from TRBV10-2 and TRBJ1-2; D unresolved. Trimming stripped 0 bases from V and 3 bases from J, with 11 bases between. Germline loops: CDR1 WSHSY, CDR2 SAAADI. The CDR3 is 15 amino acids.

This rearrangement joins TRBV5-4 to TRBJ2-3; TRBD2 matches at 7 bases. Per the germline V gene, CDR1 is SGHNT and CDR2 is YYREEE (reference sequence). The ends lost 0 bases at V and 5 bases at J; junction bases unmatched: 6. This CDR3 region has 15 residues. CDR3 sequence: CASSLGGSAGDTQYF. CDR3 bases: TGTGCCAGCAGCTTGGGCGGGAGTGCTGGAGATACGCAGTATTTT.

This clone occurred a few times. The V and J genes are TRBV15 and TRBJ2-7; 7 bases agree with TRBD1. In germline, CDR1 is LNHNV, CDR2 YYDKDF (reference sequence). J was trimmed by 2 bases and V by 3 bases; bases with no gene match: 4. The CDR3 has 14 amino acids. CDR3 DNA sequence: TGTGCCACCAGCAGGGAAACAGGGGCCTACGAGCAGTACTTC. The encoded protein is CATSRETGAYEQYF.

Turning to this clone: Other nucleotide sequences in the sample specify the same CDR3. Written as DNA, the CDR3 is TGTGCCTGGAGTGTACAGGAGGGGACTGAAGCTTTCTTT. It translates to CAWSVQEGTEAFF. The chain couples TRBV30 to TRBJ1-1; tentative D call: TRBD1 (5 bases). The germline V and J ends were trimmed by 0 bases and 5 bases, with 10 bases remaining between them. This CDR3 contains 13 residues. Germline loops: CDR1 GTSNPN, CDR2 SVGIG (reference sequence).

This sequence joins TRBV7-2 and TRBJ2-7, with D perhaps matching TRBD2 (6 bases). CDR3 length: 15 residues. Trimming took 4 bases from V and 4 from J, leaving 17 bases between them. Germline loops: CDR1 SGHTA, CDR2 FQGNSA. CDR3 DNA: TGTGCCAGCAGCTCCTTACCGGGACTTGTATACGAGCAGTACTTC. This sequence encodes CASSSLPGLVYEQYF.

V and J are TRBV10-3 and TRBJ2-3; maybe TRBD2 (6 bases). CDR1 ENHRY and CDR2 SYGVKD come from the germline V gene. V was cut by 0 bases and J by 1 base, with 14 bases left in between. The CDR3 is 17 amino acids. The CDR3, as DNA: TGTGCCATCAGTGAGTCGCAGCGGGCCTCCCGCACAGATACGCAGTATTTT. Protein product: CAISESQRASRTDTQYF.

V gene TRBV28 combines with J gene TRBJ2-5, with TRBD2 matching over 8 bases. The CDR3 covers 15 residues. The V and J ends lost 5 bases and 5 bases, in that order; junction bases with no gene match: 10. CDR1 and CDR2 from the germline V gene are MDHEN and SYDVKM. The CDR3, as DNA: TGTGCCAGCAGTGGGTCCGGGGGGGCCAGTGAGACCCAGTACTTC. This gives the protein CASSGSGGASETQYF.

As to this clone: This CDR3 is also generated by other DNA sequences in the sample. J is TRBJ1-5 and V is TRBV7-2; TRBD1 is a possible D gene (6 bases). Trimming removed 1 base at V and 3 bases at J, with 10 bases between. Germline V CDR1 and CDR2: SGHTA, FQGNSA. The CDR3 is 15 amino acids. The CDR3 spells CASSLGQAINQPQHF. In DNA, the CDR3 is TGTGCCAGCAGCTTAGGACAGGCCATCAATCAGCCCCAGCATTTT.

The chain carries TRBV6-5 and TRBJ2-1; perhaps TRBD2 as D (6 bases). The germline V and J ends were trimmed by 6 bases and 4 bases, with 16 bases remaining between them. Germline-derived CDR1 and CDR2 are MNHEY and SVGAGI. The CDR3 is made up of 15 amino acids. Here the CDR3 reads CASRLREYAYNEQFF. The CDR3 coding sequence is TGTGCCAGCAGGTTACGGGAGTATGCTTACAATGAGCAGTTCTTC.

The CDR3 DNA reads TGTGCCAGCAGCTCAATCCAACTAGCAGCAAACTACGAGCAGTACTTC. Amino acid sequence: CASSSIQLAANYEQYF. The chain recombines TRBV7-8 with TRBJ2-7; D may be TRBD2 (6 bases). This CDR3 has 16 residues. Germline lookup yields CDR1 SGHVS and CDR2 FQNEAQ. V dropped 4 bases and J dropped 3 bases, with 19 bases sitting between them. Filled out from reference TRBV7-8 and TRBJ2-7, the complete variable domain reads GAGVSQSPRYKVAKRGQDVALRCDPISGHVSLFWYQQALGQGPEFLTYFQNEAQLDKSGLPSDRFFAERPEGSVSTLKIQRTQQEDSAVYLCASSSIQLAANYEQYFGPGTRLTVT.

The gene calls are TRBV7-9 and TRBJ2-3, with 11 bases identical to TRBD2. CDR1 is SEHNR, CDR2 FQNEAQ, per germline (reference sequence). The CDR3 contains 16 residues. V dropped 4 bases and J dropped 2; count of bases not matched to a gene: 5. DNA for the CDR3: TGTGCCAGCAGCTACCGACTAGCGGGGTTCACAGATACGCAGTATTTT. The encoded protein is CASSYRLAGFTDTQYF.

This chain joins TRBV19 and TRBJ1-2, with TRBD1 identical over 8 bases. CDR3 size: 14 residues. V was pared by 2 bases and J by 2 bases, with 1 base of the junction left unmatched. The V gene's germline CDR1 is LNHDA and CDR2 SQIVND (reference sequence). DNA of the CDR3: TGTGCCAGTAGTATAACAGGGGGAAACTATGGCTACACCTTC. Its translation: CASSITGGNYGYTF. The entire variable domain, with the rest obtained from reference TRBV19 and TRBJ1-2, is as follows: DGGITQSPKYLFRKEGQNVTLSCEQNLNHDAMYWYRQDPGQGLRLIYYSQIVNDFQKGDIAEGYSVSREKKESFPLTVTSAQKNPTAFYLCASSITGGNYGYTFGSGTRLTVV.

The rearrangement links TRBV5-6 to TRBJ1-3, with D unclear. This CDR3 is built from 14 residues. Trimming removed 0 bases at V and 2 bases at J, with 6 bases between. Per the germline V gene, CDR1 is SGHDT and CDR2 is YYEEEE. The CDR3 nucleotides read TGTGCCAGCAGCTTGGCCGCGGCTGGAAACACCATATATTTT. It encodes CASSLAAAGNTIYF.

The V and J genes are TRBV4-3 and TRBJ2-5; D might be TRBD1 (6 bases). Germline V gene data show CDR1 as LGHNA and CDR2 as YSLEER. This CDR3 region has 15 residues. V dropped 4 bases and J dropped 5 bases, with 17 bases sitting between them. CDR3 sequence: CASSPRPGQGETQYF. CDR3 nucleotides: TGCGCCAGCAGCCCACGACCAGGGCAGGGGGAGACCCAGTACTTC.

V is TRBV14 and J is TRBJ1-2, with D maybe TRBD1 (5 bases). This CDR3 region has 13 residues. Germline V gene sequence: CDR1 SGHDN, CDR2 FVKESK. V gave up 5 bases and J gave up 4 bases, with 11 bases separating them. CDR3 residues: CASSDGGVYGYTF. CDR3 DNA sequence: TGTGCCAGCAGCGACGGGGGGGTCTATGGCTACACCTTC.

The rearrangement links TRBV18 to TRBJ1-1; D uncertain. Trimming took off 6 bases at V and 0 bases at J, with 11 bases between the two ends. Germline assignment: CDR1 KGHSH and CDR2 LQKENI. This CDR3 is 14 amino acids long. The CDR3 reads CASSNSLLNTEAFF. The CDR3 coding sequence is TGTGCCAGCTCGAACTCACTCCTGAACACTGAAGCTTTCTTT.

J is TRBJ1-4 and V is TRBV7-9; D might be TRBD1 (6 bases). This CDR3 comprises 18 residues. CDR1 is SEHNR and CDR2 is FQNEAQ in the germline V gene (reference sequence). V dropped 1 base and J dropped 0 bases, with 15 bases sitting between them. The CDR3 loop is CASSLGGRGSATNEKLFF. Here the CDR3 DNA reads TGTGCCAGCAGCTTAGGAGGCAGGGGATCAGCAACTAATGAAAAACTGTTTTTT.

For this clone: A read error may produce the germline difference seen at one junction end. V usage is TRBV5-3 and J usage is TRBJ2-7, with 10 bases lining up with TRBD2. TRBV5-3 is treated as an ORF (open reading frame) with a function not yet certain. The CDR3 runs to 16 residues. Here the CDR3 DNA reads TGTGCCAGAAGCCTGGTTACTAGCGGGGAATCCTACGAGCAGCACTTC. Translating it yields CARSLVTSGESYEQHF.

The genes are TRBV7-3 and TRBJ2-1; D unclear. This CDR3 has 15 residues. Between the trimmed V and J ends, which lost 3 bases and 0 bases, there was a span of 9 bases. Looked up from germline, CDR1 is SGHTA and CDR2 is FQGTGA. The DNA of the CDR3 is TGTGCCAGCAGCTTTGAGAGAAGCTCCTACAATGAGCAGTTCTTC. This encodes CASSFERSSYNEQFF.

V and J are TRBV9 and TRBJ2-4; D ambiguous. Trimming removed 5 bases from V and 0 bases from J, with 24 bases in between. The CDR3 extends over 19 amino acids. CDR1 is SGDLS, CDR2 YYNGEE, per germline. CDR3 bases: TGTGCCAGCAGTTCTCAGCCCCTTCAACTTGCAGTAGCCAAAAACATTCAGTACTTC. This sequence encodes CASSSQPLQLAVAKNIQYF. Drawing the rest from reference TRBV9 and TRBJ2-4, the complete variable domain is DSGVTQTPKHLITATGQRVTLRCSPRSGDLSVYWYQQSLDQGLQFLIQYYNGEERAKGNILERFSAQQFPDLHSELNLSSLELGDSALYFCASSSQPLQLAVAKNIQYFGAGTRLSVL.